This T cell receptor (beta chain) was found in a study of control samples from healthy donors and cancer patients. The CDR3 is 12 amino acids. Germline CDR1 reads SGHNT; CDR2 reads YYREEE (reference sequence). The V gene lost 9 bases and the J gene lost 1 base, with 10 bases spanning the gap. TCRdb's table, derived via immunoSEQ multiplex PCR, lists solely in-frame clones and lacks some. The sample consists of roughly 450,000 clones, 90% of them appearing once. Sequencing used PBMCs. This rearrangement joins TRBV5-4 to TRBJ1-1; no definite D call. The sequence was collected from a man aged 35 to 55 with head and neck cancer. The CDR3 is CAIETPNTEAFF. DNA for the CDR3: TGTGCCATCGAGACACCGAACACTGAAGCTTTCTTT.